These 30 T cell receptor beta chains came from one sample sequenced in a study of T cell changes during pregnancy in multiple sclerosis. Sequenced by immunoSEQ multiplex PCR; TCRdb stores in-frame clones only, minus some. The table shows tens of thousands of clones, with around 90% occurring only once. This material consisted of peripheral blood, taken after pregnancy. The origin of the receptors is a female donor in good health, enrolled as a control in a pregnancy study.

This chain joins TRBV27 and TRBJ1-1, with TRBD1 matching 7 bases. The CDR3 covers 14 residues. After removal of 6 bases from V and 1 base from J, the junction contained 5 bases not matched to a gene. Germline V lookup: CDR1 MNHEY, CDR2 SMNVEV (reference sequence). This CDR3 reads CASRPWTGNTEAFF. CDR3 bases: TGTGCCAGCAGGCCTTGGACAGGGAACACTGAAGCTTTCTTT.

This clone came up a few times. DNA for the CDR3: TGTGCCAGCAGCCAAGCGCGTCGTGGCTACACCTTC. As protein: CASSQARRGYTF. The chain has TRBV4-2 and TRBJ1-2; D is unresolved. Germline V gives CDR1 LGHNA, CDR2 YNFKEQ. V was cut by 1 base and J by 7 bases, with 7 bases left in between. CDR3 length equals 12 residues.

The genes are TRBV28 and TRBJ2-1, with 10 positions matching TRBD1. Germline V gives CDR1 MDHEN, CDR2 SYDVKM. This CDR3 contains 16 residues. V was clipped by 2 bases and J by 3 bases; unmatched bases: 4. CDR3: CASSLRGTGVYNEQFF. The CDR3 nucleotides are TGTGCCAGCAGTTTAAGGGGGACAGGGGTCTACAATGAGCAGTTCTTC.

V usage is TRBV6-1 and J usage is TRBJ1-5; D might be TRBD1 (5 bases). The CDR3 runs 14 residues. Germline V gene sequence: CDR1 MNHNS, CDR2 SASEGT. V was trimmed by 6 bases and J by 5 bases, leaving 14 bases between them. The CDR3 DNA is TGTGCCAGCAGCCCGGGACTCGGGGATCAGCCCCAGCATTTT. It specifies CASSPGLGDQPQHF.

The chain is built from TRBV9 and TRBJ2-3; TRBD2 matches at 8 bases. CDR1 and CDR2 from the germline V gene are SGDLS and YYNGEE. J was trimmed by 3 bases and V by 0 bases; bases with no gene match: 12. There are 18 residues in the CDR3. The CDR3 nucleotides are TGTGCCAGCAGCGTAGGGTCCAGTGGCGGGAGGAATACAGATACGCAGTATTTT. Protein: CASSVGSSGGRNTDTQYF.

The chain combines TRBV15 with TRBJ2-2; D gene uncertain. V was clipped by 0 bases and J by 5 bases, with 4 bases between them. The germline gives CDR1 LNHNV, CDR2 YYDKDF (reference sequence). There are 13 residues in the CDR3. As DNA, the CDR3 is TGTGCCACCAGCAGAGATCAAACCGGGGAGCTGTTTTTT. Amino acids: CATSRDQTGELFF.

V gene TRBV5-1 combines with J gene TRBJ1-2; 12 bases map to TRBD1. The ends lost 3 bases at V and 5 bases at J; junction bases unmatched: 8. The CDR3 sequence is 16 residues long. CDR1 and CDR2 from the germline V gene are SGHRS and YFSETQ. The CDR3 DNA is TGCGCCAGCAGCTGGGGACCGGGACAGGGGGCGTATGGCTACACCTTC. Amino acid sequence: CASSWGPGQGAYGYTF.

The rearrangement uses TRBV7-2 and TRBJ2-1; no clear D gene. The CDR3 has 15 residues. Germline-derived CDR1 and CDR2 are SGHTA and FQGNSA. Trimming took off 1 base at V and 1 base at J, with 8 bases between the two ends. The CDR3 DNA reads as TGTGCCAGCAGCTTAGGGTGGGCGTCCTACAATGAGCAGTTCTTC. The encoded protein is CASSLGWASYNEQFF.

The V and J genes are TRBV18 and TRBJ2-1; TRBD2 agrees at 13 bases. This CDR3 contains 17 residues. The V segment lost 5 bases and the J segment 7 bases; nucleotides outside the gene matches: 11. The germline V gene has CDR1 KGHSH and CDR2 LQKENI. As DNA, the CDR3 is TGTGCCAGCTCAACCGGGACTAGCGGGATCTTGGTGAATGAGCAGTTCTTC. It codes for CASSTGTSGILVNEQFF. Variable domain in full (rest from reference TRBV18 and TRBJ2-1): NAGVMQNPRHLVRRRGQEARLRCSPMKGHSHVYWYRQLPEEGLKFMVYLQKENIIDESGMPKERFSAEFPKEGPSILRIQQVVRGDSAAYFCASSTGTSGILVNEQFFGPGTRLTVL.

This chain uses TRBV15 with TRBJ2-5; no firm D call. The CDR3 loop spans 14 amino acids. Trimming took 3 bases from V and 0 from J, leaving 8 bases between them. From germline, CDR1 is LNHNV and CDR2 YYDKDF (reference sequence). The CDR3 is CATSRGRNQETQYF. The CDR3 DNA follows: TGTGCCACCAGCAGGGGCAGGAACCAAGAGACCCAGTACTTC.

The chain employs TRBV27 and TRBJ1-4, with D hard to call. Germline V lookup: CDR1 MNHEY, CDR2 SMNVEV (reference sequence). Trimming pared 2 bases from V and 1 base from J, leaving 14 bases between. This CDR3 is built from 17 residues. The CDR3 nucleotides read TGTGCCAGCAGTTTAAGGTGGAGGGCCGAAACTAATGAAAAACTGTTTTTT. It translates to CASSLRWRAETNEKLFF.

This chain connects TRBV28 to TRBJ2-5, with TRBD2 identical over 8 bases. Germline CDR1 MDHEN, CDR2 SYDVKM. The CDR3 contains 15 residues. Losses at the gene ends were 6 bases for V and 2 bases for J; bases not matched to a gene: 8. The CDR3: CASSGRALRQETQYF. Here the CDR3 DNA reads TGTGCCAGCAGCGGGAGGGCTCTCCGACAAGAGACCCAGTACTTC.

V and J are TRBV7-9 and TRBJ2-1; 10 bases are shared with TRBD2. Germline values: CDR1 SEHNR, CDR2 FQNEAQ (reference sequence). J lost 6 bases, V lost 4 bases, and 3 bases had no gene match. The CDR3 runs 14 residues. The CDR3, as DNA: TGTGCCAGCAGCTGGTCTAGCGGGGGCAATGAGCAGTTCTTC. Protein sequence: CASSWSSGGNEQFF.

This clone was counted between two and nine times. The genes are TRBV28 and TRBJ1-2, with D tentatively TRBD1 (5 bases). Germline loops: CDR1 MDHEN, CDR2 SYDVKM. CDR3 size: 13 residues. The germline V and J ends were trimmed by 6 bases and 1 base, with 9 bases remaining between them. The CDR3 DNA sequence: TGTGCCAGCAGGGTAGGGGTTAACTATGGCTACACCTTC. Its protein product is CASRVGVNYGYTF.

Here the CDR3 DNA reads TGTGCCAGCAGTTTAGTCTGGACAGGGAAATCACCCCTCCACTTT. Protein product: CASSLVWTGKSPLHF. This sequence joins TRBV28 and TRBJ1-6; 8 nucleotides line up with TRBD1. Germline CDR1 and CDR2: MDHEN and SYDVKM. The J segment lost 10 bases and the V segment lost 2 bases, leaving 7 bases of the junction unmatched. The CDR3 loop spans 15 amino acids. Complete variable domain (other parts from reference TRBV28 and TRBJ1-6): DVKVTQSSRYLVKRTGEKVFLECVQDMDHENMFWYRQDPGLGLRLIYFSYDVKMKEKGDIPEGYSVSREKKERFSLILESASTNQTSMYLCASSLVWTGKSPLHFGNGTRLTVT.

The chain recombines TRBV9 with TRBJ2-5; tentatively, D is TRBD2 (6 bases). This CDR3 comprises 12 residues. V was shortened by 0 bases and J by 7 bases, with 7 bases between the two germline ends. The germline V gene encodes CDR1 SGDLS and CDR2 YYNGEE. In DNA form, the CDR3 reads TGTGCCAGCAGCGTAGTGGGGGGGACCCAGTACTTC. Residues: CASSVVGGTQYF.

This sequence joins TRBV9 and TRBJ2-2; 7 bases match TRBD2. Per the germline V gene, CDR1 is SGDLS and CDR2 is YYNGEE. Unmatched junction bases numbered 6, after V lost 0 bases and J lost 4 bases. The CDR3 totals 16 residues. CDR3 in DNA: TGTGCCAGCAGCGTAGAGGGGACTAATCCCACCGGGGAGCTGTTTTTT. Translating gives CASSVEGTNPTGELFF.

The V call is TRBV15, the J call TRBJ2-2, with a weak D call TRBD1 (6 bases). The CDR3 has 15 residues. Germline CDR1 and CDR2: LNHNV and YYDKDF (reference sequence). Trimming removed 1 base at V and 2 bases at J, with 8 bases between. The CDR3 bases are TGTGCCACCAGCAGAGGGGGGCCTAACACCGGGGAGCTGTTTTTT. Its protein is CATSRGGPNTGELFF.

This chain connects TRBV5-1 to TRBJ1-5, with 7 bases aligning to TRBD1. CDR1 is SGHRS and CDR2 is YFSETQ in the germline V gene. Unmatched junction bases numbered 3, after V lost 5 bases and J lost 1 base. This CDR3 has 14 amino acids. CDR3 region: CASSSTGSNQPQHF. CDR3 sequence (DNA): TGCGCCAGCAGTTCGACAGGGAGCAATCAGCCCCAGCATTTT.

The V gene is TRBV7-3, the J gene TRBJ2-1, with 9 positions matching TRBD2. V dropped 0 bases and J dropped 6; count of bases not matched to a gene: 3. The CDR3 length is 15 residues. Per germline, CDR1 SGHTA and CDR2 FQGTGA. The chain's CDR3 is CASSLTSGRSNEQFF. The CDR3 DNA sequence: TGTGCCAGCAGCTTAACTAGCGGGAGATCCAATGAGCAGTTCTTC.

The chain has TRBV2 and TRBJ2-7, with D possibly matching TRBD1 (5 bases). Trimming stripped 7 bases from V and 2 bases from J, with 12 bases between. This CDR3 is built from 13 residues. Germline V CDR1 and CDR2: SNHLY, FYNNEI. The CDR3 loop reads CASISDSPYEQYF. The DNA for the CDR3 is TGTGCCAGCATATCCGACAGCCCCTACGAGCAGTACTTC.

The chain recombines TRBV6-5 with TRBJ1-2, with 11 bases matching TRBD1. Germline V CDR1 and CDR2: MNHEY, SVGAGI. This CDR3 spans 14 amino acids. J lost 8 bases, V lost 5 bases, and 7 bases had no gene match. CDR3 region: CASSNKDRGQGYTF. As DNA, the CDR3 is TGTGCCAGCAGTAACAAGGACAGGGGGCAGGGCTACACCTTC.

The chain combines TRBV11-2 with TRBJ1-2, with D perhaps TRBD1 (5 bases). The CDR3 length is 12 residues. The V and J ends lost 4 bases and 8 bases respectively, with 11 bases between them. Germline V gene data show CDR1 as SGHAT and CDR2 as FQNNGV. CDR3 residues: CASSSGHLGYTF. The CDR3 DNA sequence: TGTGCCAGCAGCTCCGGACACCTCGGCTACACCTTC.

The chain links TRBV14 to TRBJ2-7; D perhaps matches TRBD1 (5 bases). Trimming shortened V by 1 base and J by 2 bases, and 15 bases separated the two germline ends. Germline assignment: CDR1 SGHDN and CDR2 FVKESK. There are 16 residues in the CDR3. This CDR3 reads CASSQAGSGLTYEQYF. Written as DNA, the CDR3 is TGTGCCAGCAGCCAAGCAGGGTCGGGCCTAACCTACGAGCAGTACTTC. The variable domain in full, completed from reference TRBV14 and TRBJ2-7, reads EAGVTQFPSHSVIEKGQTVTLRCDPISGHDNLYWYRRVMGKEIKFLLHFVKESKQDESGMPNNRFLAERTGGTYSTLKVQPAELEDSGVYFCASSQAGSGLTYEQYFGPGTRLTVT.

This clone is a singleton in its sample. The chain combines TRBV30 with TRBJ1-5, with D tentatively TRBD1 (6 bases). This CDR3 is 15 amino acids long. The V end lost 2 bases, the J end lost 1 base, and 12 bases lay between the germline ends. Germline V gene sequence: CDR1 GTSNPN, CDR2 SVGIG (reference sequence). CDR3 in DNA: TGTGCCTGGAGTTGGGGGCCTGGGAGCAATCAGCCCCAGCATTTT. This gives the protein CAWSWGPGSNQPQHF.

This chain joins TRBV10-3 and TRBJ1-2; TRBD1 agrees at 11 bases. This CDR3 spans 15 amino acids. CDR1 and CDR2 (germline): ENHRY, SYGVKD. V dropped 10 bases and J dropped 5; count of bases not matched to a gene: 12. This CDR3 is CATTPGTGGGYGYTF. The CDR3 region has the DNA TGTGCCACCACGCCCGGGACAGGGGGTGGATATGGCTACACCTTC.

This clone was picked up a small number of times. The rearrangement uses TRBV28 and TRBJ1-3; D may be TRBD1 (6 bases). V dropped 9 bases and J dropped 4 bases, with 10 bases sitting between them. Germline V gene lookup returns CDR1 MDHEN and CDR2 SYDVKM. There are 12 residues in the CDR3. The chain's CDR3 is CASGQTGNTIYF. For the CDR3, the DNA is TGTGCCAGTGGACAGACCGGAAACACCATATATTTT.

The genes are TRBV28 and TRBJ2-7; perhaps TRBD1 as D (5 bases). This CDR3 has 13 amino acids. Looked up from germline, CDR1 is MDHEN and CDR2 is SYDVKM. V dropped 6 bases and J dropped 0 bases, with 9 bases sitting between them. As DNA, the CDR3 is TGTGCCAGCAGGGCACAGGACTCCTACGAGCAGTACTTC. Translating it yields CASRAQDSYEQYF.

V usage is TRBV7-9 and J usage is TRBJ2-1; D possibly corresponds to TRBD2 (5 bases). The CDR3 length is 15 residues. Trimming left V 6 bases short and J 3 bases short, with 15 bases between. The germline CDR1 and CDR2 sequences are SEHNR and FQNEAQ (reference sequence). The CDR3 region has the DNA TGTGCCAGCAGAGATGAGGGCTCCCGCTACAATGAGCAGTTCTTC. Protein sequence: CASRDEGSRYNEQFF.

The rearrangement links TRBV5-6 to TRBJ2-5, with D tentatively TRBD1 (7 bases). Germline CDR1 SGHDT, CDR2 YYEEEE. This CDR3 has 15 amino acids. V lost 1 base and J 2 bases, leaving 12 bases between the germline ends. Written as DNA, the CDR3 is TGTGCCAGCAGCTTGTTTCCAGGGGGGCAAGAGACCCAGTACTTC. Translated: CASSLFPGGQETQYF.